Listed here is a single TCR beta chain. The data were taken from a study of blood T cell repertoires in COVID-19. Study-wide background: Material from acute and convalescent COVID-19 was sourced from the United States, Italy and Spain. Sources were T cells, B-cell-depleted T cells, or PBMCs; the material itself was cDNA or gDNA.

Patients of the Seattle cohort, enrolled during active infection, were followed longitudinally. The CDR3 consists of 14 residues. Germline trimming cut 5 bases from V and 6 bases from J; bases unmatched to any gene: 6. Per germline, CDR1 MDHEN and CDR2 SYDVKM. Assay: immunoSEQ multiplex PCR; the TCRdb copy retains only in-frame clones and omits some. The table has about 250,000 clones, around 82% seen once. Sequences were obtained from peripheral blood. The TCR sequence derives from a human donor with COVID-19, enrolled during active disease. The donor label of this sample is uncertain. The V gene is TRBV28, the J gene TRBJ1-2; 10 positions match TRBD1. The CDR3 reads CASSLLGQGDGYTF. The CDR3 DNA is TGTGCCAGCAGTCTTCTAGGACAGGGGGATGGCTACACCTTC.